These 22 T cell receptor beta chains were all obtained from the same sample, sequenced in a study of OX40 agonist ivuxolimab in advanced cancers. Measured with immunoSEQ multiplex PCR; TCRdb has only the in-frame clones, and not every one. The sample lists around 80,000 clones; almost 90% were seen once. The sample was CD4+ or CD8+ T cells sorted from blood, taken in a trial of the OX40 agonist ivuxolimab. The receptor source for this set is an adult with an advanced solid tumor such as melanoma, head and neck, liver or kidney cancer.

This clone was found once. J is TRBJ2-6 and V is TRBV11-2; D gene unclear. Trimming left V 3 bases short and J 1 base short, with 10 bases between. The CDR3 has 16 residues. Germline-derived CDR1 and CDR2 are SGHAT and FQNNGV. CDR3 sequence (DNA): TGTGCCAGCAGCTTTTCTCTTTTATCTGGGGCCAACGTCCTGACTTTC. Translation: CASSFSLLSGANVLTF.

V and J are TRBV4-3 and TRBJ2-3, with TRBD2 matching over 15 bases. V gave up 5 bases and J gave up 4 bases; unmatched junction bases: 7. CDR1 is LGHNA and CDR2 is YSLEER in the germline V gene. This CDR3 region has 17 residues. CDR3 protein: CASSSGLAGGGADTQYF. Written as DNA, the CDR3 is TGCGCCAGCAGCTCAGGACTAGCGGGAGGGGGGGCAGATACGCAGTATTTT.

V is TRBV4-3 and J is TRBJ2-7; possibly TRBD1 for D (5 bases). V was trimmed by 4 bases and J by 0 bases, leaving 10 bases between them. This CDR3 comprises 14 residues. Germline CDR1 reads LGHNA; CDR2 reads YSLEER. The DNA of the CDR3 is TGCGCCAGCAGCCGTGACAGAAGCTCCTACGAGCAGTACTTC. Protein: CASSRDRSSYEQYF.

This chain joins TRBV7-9 and TRBJ2-2; perhaps TRBD1 as D (6 bases). Germline V gene sequence: CDR1 SEHNR, CDR2 FQNEAQ (reference sequence). V was shortened by 5 bases and J by 7 bases, with 11 bases between the two germline ends. This CDR3 is built from 13 residues. Here the CDR3 DNA reads TGTGCCAGCAGCCCCCGGACAGACGGGGAGCTGTTTTTT. It codes for CASSPRTDGELFF.

This clone occurred once. The chain uses TRBV20-1 and TRBJ1-1; D is uncertain. Trimming took 6 bases from V and 4 from J, leaving 9 bases between them. CDR1 is DFQATT and CDR2 is SNEGSKA in the germline V gene (reference sequence). CDR3 length equals 11 residues. CDR3 bases: TGCAGTGCCCCTTCGGGCACTGAAGCTTTCTTT. Translated, it gives CSAPSGTEAFF.

This chain connects TRBV28 to TRBJ1-5; D is ambiguous. Germline V lookup: CDR1 MDHEN, CDR2 SYDVKM. V lost 10 bases, J lost 4 bases, and 5 bases lay in between. This CDR3 has 10 residues. The CDR3 loop is CAIQNQPQHF. CDR3 DNA: TGTGCCATCCAGAATCAGCCCCAGCATTTT. The full variable domain, completed using reference TRBV28 and TRBJ1-5, is DVKVTQSSRYLVKRTGEKVFLECVQDMDHENMFWYRQDPGLGLRLIYFSYDVKMKEKGDIPEGYSVSREKKERFSLILESASTNQTSMYLCAIQNQPQHFGDGTRLSIL.

The chain carries TRBV5-1 and TRBJ2-1, with TRBD1 matching over 8 bases. This CDR3 region has 13 residues. V lost 0 bases to trimming and J lost 9 bases; unmatched junction nucleotides: 2. Germline assignment: CDR1 SGHRS and CDR2 YFSETQ. DNA for the CDR3: TGCGCCAGCAGCTTGGACAGGGGGATTGAGCAGTTCTTC. Amino acids: CASSLDRGIEQFF.

J is TRBJ2-3 and V is TRBV6-4, with D possibly being TRBD1 (6 bases). Germline loops: CDR1 MRHNA, CDR2 SNTAGT. Between the trimmed V and J ends, which lost 6 bases and 1 base, there was a span of 8 bases. The CDR3 is 13 amino acids. The CDR3 region has the DNA TGTGCCAGCAGGGCAGGGGGCACAGATACGCAGTATTTT. It yields the protein CASRAGGTDTQYF.

The rearrangement links TRBV7-9 to TRBJ2-1, with TRBD1 identical over 10 bases. V lost 5 bases to trimming and J lost 4 bases; unmatched junction nucleotides: 5. Germline V gives CDR1 SEHNR, CDR2 FQNEAQ (reference sequence). CDR3 length: 15 amino acids. The CDR3 loop is CASSRGQGFYNEQFF. CDR3 in DNA: TGTGCCAGCAGCCGGGGACAGGGGTTTTACAATGAGCAGTTCTTC. Full variable domain (remainder filled in from reference TRBV7-9 and TRBJ2-1): DTGVSQNPRHKITKRGQNVTFRCDPISEHNRLYWYRQTLGQGPEFLTYFQNEAQLEKSRLLSDRFSAERPKGSFSTLEIQRTEQGDSAMYLCASSRGQGFYNEQFFGPGTRLTVL.

The V call is TRBV15, the J call TRBJ2-1, with D maybe TRBD2 (7 bases). The germline V gene has CDR1 LNHNV and CDR2 YYDKDF (reference sequence). The CDR3 is made up of 16 amino acids. Trimming removed 1 base from V and 4 bases from J, with 14 bases in between. Here the CDR3 reads CATSRGGGARYNEQFF. The CDR3 DNA reads as TGTGCCACCAGCAGAGGAGGGGGGGCGAGATACAATGAGCAGTTCTTC.

This chain joins TRBV7-2 and TRBJ2-5, with D uncertain. This CDR3 is 13 amino acids long. Trimming removed 1 base at V and 2 bases at J, with 5 bases between. Germline V gives CDR1 SGHTA, CDR2 FQGNSA. CDR3 sequence reads: CASSLVRQETQYF. In DNA form, the CDR3 reads TGTGCCAGCAGCTTAGTACGGCAAGAGACCCAGTACTTC.

The chain has TRBV9 and TRBJ2-2; 9 positions match TRBD1. Trimming cost V 4 bases and J 5 bases; bases outside gene matches: 18. Looked up from germline, CDR1 is SGDLS and CDR2 is YYNGEE. This CDR3 has 19 residues. CDR3 amino acids: CASSPRGQGYATFTGELFF. CDR3 sequence (DNA): TGTGCCAGCAGCCCCAGGGGACAGGGATACGCTACTTTTACCGGGGAGCTGTTTTTT.

This chain connects TRBV11-3 to TRBJ2-1, with D uncertain. Germline V lookup: CDR1 SGHNT, CDR2 YENEEA. The CDR3 spans 13 residues. Trimming cost V 4 bases and J 6 bases, with 10 bases left between them. The CDR3 spells CASSSIAFNEQFF. The CDR3 nucleotides read TGTGCCAGCAGCTCAATAGCATTCAATGAGCAGTTCTTC.

This clone was detected once. The V and J genes are TRBV6-5 and TRBJ1-2, with D perhaps TRBD1 (5 bases). The length of the CDR3 is 15 residues. V gave up 0 bases and J gave up 5 bases, with 13 bases separating them. CDR1 and CDR2 (germline): MNHEY, SVGAGI. The chain's CDR3 is CASSYSYGGSYGYTF. Here the CDR3 DNA reads TGTGCCAGCAGTTACTCGTATGGGGGTAGTTATGGCTACACCTTC.

This chain joins TRBV29-1 and TRBJ1-3, with D possibly TRBD1 on 5 matching bases. V was cut by 4 bases and J by 4 bases, with 14 bases left in between. The CDR3 length is 14 residues. The germline V gene encodes CDR1 SQVTM and CDR2 ANQGSEA. CDR3 bases: TGCAGCGTTGGCGGGGGAGAGTACGGAAACACCATATATTTT. Protein sequence: CSVGGGEYGNTIYF. Drawing the rest from reference TRBV29-1 and TRBJ1-3, the complete variable domain is SAVISQKPSRDICQRGTSLTIQCQVDSQVTMMFWYRQQPGQSLTLIATANQGSEATYESGFVIDKFPISRPNLTFSTLTVSNMSPEDSSIYLCSVGGGEYGNTIYFGEGSWLTVV.

The chain employs TRBV7-9 and TRBJ1-2; 8 bases are shared with TRBD1. The CDR3 contains 12 residues. With 6 bases clipped from V and 7 bases from J, the junction kept 4 bases outside the gene matches. Germline V gene data show CDR1 as SEHNR and CDR2 as FQNEAQ (reference sequence). This CDR3 reads CASSQGALGYTF. CDR3 DNA sequence: TGTGCCAGCAGTCAGGGGGCGCTTGGCTACACCTTC. Full variable domain (missing parts from reference TRBV7-9 and TRBJ1-2): DTGVSQNPRHKITKRGQNVTFRCDPISEHNRLYWYRQTLGQGPEFLTYFQNEAQLEKSRLLSDRFSAERPKGSFSTLEIQRTEQGDSAMYLCASSQGALGYTFGSGTRLTVV.

The chain carries TRBV15 and TRBJ2-1; the match to TRBD1 covers 7 bases. Germline V CDR1 and CDR2: LNHNV, YYDKDF (reference sequence). Trimming took 5 bases from V and 7 from J; bases not matched to a gene: 8. The CDR3 is 14 residues long. CDR3 nucleotides: TGTGCCACCAGCGACCTGACAGGGAAGAATGAGCAGTTCTTC. This codes for CATSDLTGKNEQFF.

V and J are TRBV5-1 and TRBJ2-2; D ambiguous. CDR3 length: 14 amino acids. Between the trimmed V and J ends, which lost 2 bases and 4 bases, there was a span of 9 bases. Looked up from germline, CDR1 is SGHRS and CDR2 is YFSETQ. CDR3 loop: CASSFTELTGELFF. The CDR3 DNA reads as TGCGCCAGCAGCTTCACAGAACTCACCGGGGAGCTGTTTTTT.

The chain uses TRBV27 and TRBJ2-2; D might be TRBD2 (7 bases). Deletions cut 5 bases from V and 4 bases from J, with 17 bases between. Germline lookup yields CDR1 MNHEY and CDR2 SMNVEV (reference sequence). This CDR3 is 16 amino acids long. The CDR3 nucleotides are TGTGCCAGCAGTCACCCCGGGGGGCAAATCACCGGGGAGCTGTTTTTT. It encodes CASSHPGGQITGELFF.

The V and J genes are TRBV6-1 and TRBJ1-2; no clear D. The germline gives CDR1 MNHNS, CDR2 SASEGT. V shed 8 bases and J shed 4 bases, with 8 bases lying between them. This CDR3 contains 11 residues. CDR3 protein: CASASFYGYTF. CDR3 sequence (DNA): TGTGCCAGCGCTAGCTTCTATGGCTACACCTTC.

This CDR3 is CASSLGTGNSVNYGYTF. CDR3 coding DNA: TGTGCCAGCAGTTTAGGGACAGGCAACTCAGTTAACTATGGCTACACCTTC. The chain recombines TRBV28 with TRBJ1-2; TRBD1 matches 8 bases. CDR1 and CDR2 from the germline V gene are MDHEN and SYDVKM. The CDR3 is made up of 17 amino acids. The trim removed 2 bases at V and 1 base at J, leaving 9 bases unmatched.

The chain combines TRBV7-9 with TRBJ2-1, with D tentatively TRBD1 (6 bases). The germline CDR1 and CDR2 sequences are SEHNR and FQNEAQ (reference sequence). Trimming pared 4 bases from V and 7 bases from J, leaving 17 bases between. The CDR3 consists of 15 residues. Written as DNA, the CDR3 is TGTGCCAGCAGCTGGTCAGGGGCCTCATCGAATGAGCAGTTCTTC. Protein sequence: CASSWSGASSNEQFF.